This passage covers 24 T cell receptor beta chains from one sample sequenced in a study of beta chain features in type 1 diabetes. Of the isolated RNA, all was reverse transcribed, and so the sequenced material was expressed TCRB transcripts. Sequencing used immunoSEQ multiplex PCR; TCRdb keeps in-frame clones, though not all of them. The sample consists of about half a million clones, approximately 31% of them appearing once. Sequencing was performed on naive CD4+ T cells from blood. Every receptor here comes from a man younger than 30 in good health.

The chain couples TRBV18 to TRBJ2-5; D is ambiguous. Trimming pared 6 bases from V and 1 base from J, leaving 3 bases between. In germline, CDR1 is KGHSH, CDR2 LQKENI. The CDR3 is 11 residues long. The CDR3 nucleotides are TGTGCCAGCTCCTTCCAAGAGACCCAGTACTTC. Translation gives CASSFQETQYF.

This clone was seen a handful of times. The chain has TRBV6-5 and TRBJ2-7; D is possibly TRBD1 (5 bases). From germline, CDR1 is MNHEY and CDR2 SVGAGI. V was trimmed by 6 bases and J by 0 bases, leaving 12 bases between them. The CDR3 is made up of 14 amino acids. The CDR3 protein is CASRTYRSSYEQYF. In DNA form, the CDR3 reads TGTGCCAGCAGAACCTACAGGAGCTCCTACGAGCAGTACTTC.

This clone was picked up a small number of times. CDR3 nucleotides: TGTGCCAGCAGTTCCCGTACGACGGACCCAACCTCCTACAATGAGCAGTTCTTC. Residues: CASSSRTTDPTSYNEQFF. This chain connects TRBV27 to TRBJ2-1; D uncertain. The V end was cut by 4 bases, the J end by 0 bases, with 19 bases between. Per the germline V gene, CDR1 is MNHEY and CDR2 is SMNVEV (reference sequence). The CDR3 totals 18 residues.

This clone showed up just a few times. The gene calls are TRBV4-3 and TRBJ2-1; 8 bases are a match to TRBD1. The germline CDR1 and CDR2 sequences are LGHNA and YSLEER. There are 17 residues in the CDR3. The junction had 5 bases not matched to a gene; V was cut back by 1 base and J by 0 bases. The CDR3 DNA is TGCGCCAGCAGCCAAGTGAGGACAGGGAGCTCCTACAATGAGCAGTTCTTC. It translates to CASSQVRTGSSYNEQFF.

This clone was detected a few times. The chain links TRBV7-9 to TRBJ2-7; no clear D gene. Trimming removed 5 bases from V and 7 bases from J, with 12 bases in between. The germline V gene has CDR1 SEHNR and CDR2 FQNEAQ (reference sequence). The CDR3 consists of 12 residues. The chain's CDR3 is CASSLSDGEQYF. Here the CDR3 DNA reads TGTGCCAGCAGCCTCAGCGATGGGGAGCAGTACTTC.

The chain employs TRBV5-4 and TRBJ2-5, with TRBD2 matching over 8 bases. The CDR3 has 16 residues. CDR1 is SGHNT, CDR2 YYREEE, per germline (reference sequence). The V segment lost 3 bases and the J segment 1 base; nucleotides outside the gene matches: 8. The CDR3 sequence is CASSSSQLAAQETQYF. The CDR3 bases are TGTGCCAGCAGCTCCTCCCAACTAGCGGCCCAAGAGACCCAGTACTTC.

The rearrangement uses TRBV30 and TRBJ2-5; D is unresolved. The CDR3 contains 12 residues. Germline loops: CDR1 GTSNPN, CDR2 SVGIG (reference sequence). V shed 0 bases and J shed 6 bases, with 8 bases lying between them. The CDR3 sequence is CAWSVGTKTQYF. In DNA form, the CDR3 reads TGTGCCTGGAGTGTGGGCACGAAGACCCAGTACTTC. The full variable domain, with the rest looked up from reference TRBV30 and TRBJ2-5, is SQTIHQWPATLVQPVGSPLSLECTVEGTSNPNLYWYRQAAGRGLQLLFYSVGIGQISSEVPQNLSASRPQDRQFILSSKKLLLSDSGFYLCAWSVGTKTQYFGPGTRLLVL.

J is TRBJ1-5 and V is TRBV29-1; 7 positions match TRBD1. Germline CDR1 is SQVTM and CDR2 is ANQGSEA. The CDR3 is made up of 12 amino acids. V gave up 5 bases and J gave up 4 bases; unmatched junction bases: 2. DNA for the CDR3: TGCAGCGTTCAGGGGGAAAATCAGCCCCAGCATTTT. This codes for CSVQGENQPQHF. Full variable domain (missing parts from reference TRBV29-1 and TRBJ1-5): SAVISQKPSRDICQRGTSLTIQCQVDSQVTMMFWYRQQPGQSLTLIATANQGSEATYESGFVIDKFPISRPNLTFSTLTVSNMSPEDSSIYLCSVQGENQPQHFGDGTRLSIL.

The CDR3 DNA reads TGTGCCGGCGGGACTGGGGCCAACGTCCTGACTTTC. Residues: CAGGTGANVLTF. This rearrangement joins TRBV30 to TRBJ2-6, with D perhaps TRBD2 (6 bases). The length of the CDR3 is 12 residues. V lost 8 bases and J 2 bases, leaving 7 bases between the germline ends. Germline-derived CDR1 and CDR2 are GTSNPN and SVGIG (reference sequence).

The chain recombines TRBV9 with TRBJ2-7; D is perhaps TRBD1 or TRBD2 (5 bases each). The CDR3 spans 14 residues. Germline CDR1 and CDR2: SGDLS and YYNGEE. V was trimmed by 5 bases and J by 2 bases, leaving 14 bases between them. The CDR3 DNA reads TGTGCCAGCAGACCGGGACGAATACCCTACGAGCAGTACTTC. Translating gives CASRPGRIPYEQYF.

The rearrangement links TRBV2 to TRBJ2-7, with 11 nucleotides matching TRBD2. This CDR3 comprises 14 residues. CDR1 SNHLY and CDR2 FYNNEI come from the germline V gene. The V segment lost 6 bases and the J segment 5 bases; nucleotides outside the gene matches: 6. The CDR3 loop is CASRLAGAGHEQYF. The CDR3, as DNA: TGTGCCAGCAGACTAGCGGGAGCAGGCCACGAGCAGTACTTC. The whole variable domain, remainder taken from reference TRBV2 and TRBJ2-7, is EPEVTQTPSHQVTQMGQEVILRCVPISNHLYFYWYRQILGQKVEFLVSFYNNEISEKSEIFDDQFSVERPDGSNFTLKIRSTKLEDSAMYFCASRLAGAGHEQYFGPGTRLTVT.

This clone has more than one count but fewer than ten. The CDR3 reads CASSQVRSGSTYEQYF. CDR3 bases: TGCGCCAGCAGCCAAGTTCGGAGCGGGAGTACCTACGAGCAGTACTTC. The V and J genes are TRBV4-3 and TRBJ2-7, with 8 bases aligning to TRBD2. The CDR3 is made up of 16 amino acids. Germline V CDR1 and CDR2: LGHNA, YSLEER. Trimming removed 1 base from V and 2 bases from J; junction bases left unmatched: 7.

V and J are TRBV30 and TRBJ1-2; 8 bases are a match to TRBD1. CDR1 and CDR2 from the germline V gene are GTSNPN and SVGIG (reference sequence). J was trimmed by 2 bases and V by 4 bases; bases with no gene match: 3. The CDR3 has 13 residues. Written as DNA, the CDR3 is TGTGCCTGGACCCGGGACAGGAACTATGGCTACACCTTC. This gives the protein CAWTRDRNYGYTF.

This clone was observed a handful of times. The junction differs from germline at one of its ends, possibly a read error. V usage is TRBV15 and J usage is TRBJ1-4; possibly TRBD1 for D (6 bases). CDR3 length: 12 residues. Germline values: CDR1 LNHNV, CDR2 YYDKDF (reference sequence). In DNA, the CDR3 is TGTGCCACCAGCGGGGGACACCGGGCAGTAAATTTT. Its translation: CATSGGHRAVNF.

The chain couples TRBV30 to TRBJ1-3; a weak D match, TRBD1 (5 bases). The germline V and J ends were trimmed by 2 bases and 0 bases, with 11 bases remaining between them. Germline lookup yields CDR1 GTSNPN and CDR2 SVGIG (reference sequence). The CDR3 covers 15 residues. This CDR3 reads CAWSLARGSGNTIYF. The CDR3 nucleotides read TGTGCCTGGAGTTTAGCGAGGGGCTCTGGAAACACCATATATTTT.

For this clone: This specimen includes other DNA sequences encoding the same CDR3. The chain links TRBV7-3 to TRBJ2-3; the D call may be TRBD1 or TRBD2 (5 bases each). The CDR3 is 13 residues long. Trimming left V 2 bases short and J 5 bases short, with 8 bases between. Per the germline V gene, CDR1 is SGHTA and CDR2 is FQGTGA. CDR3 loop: CASSLSRGDTQYF. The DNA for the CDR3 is TGTGCCAGCAGCTTATCGAGGGGAGATACGCAGTATTTT.

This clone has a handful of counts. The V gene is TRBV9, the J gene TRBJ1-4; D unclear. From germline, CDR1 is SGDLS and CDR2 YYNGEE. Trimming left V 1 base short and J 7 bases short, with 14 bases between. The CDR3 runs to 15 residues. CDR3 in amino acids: CASSVSVGRGEKLFF. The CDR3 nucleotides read TGTGCCAGCAGCGTAAGCGTAGGGCGCGGTGAAAAACTGTTTTTT.

CDR3 sequence reads: CAWSAKILADSYNEQFF. CDR3 in DNA: TGTGCCTGGAGTGCAAAAATTCTAGCGGATTCCTACAATGAGCAGTTCTTC. This chain connects TRBV30 to TRBJ2-1, with 7 positions matching TRBD2. V lost 1 base, J lost 1 base, and 10 bases stayed unmatched. Germline V gene lookup returns CDR1 GTSNPN and CDR2 SVGIG (reference sequence). This CDR3 comprises 17 residues.

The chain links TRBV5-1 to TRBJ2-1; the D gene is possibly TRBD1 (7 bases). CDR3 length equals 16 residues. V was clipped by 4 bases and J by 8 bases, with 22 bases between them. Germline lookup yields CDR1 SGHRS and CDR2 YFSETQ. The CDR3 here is CASSAGQPTRSYEQFF. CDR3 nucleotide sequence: TGCGCCAGCAGCGCGGGACAGCCCACACGATCGTATGAGCAGTTCTTC.

The CDR3 protein is CASSRVGANEQFF. The CDR3 coding sequence is TGTGCCAGCTCACGCGTCGGGGCCAATGAGCAGTTCTTC. The chain employs TRBV6-1 and TRBJ2-1, with D possibly called TRBD1 or TRBD2 (5 bases each). The CDR3 runs to 13 residues. Per germline, CDR1 MNHNS and CDR2 SASEGT. Trimming pared 8 bases from V and 6 bases from J, leaving 14 bases between.

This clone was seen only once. CDR3 coding DNA: TGTGCCAGCTCACCACCCCGAGGCGGGAGCACAGATACGCAGTATTTT. This translates into CASSPPRGGSTDTQYF. The chain combines TRBV18 with TRBJ2-3; maybe TRBD2 (5 bases). CDR1 and CDR2 (germline): KGHSH, LQKENI. The length of the CDR3 is 16 residues. Deletions cut 0 bases from V and 0 bases from J, with 10 bases between.

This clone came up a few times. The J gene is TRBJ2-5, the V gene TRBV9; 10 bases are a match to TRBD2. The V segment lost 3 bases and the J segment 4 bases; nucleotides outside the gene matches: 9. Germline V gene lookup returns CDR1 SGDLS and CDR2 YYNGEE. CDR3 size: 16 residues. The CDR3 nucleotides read TGTGCCAGCAGCGCTGCTAGCGGGAGCTCGGGAGAGACCCAGTACTTC. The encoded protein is CASSAASGSSGETQYF.

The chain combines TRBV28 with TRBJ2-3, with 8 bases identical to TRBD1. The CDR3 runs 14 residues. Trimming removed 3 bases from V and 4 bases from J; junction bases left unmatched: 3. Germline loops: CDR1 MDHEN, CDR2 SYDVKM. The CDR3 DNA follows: TGTGCCAGCAGTTTCCCACAGGGGGCAGATACGCAGTATTTT. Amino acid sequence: CASSFPQGADTQYF.

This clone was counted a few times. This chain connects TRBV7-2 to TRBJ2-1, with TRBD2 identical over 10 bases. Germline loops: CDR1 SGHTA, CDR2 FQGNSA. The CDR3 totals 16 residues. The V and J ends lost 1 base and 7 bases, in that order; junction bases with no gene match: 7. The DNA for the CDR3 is TGTGCCAGCAGCTTAGGCCCAACGGGACTAGCGAATGAGCAGTTCTTC. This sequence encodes CASSLGPTGLANEQFF.